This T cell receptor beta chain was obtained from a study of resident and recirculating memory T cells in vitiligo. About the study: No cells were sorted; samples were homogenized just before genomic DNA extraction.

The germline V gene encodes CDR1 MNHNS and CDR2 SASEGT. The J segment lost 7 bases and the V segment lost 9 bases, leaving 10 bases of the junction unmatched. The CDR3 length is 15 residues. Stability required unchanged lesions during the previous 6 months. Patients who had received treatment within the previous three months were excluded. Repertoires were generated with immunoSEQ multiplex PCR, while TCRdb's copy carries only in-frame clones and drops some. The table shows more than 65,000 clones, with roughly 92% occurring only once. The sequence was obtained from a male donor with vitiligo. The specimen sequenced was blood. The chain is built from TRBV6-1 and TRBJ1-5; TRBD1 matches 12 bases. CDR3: CASDSGQGALQPQHF. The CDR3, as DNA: TGTGCCAGTGACTCGGGACAGGGGGCCTTACAGCCCCAGCATTTT.